Presented here are 18 T cell receptor beta chains from one specimen sequenced in a study of shared clonotypes between healthy human individuals. The method was immunoSEQ multiplex PCR; TCRdb's version includes in-frame clones alone and lacks a portion of them. The sample lists over 2 million clones, roughly 94% occurring once. It was CD45RO-negative cells, positively selected for CCR7, that made up naive CD8 cells, with terminally differentiated effector memory CD45RA+ cells excluded. The material sequenced was naive CD8+ T cells sorted from blood. Every receptor here comes from a man aged 18 to 29 in good health.

CDR3 loop: CASSPYLATNEKLFF. The CDR3 nucleotides read TGTGCCAGCAGTCCCTACCTGGCAACTAATGAAAAACTGTTTTTT. V usage is TRBV6-5 and J usage is TRBJ1-4; D remains unclear. V lost 5 bases, J lost 0 bases, and 10 bases lay in between. Per germline, CDR1 MNHEY and CDR2 SVGAGI. There are 15 residues in the CDR3.

This chain links TRBV29-1 with TRBJ1-1; TRBD1 might be the D (5 bases). The ends were cut back, 4 bases at V and 5 bases at J, with 11 bases in the middle. The germline V gene encodes CDR1 SQVTM and CDR2 ANQGSEA. The CDR3 is 12 residues long. CDR3 protein: CSVVREGTEAFF. Written as DNA, the CDR3 is TGCAGCGTTGTCAGGGAAGGGACTGAAGCTTTCTTT.

The rearrangement links TRBV7-9 to TRBJ2-2; TRBD1 is a possible D gene (7 bases). This CDR3 contains 14 residues. Germline V gene sequence: CDR1 SEHNR, CDR2 FQNEAQ (reference sequence). Trimming pared 10 bases from V and 0 bases from J, leaving 12 bases between. The chain's CDR3 is CATAGQPNTGELFF. The DNA for the CDR3 is TGTGCCACCGCGGGACAGCCGAACACCGGGGAGCTGTTTTTT.

V and J are TRBV13 and TRBJ1-2; D uncertain. The CDR3 is 15 residues long. Germline V CDR1 and CDR2: PRHDT, FYEKMQ (reference sequence). V gave up 3 bases and J gave up 5 bases, with 16 bases separating them. CDR3 protein: CASSLALDGIYGYTF. The DNA of the CDR3 is TGTGCCAGCAGCTTGGCCTTGGACGGAATATATGGCTACACCTTC.

The genes are TRBV2 and TRBJ2-7; TRBD1 matches 7 bases. Germline-derived CDR1 and CDR2 are SNHLY and FYNNEI. V lost 6 bases to trimming and J lost 5 bases; unmatched junction nucleotides: 7. The CDR3 runs to 13 residues. The CDR3 nucleotides read TGTGCCAGCAGCGCCCTAACAGGGGACGAGCAGTACTTC. Translating it yields CASSALTGDEQYF.

The chain recombines TRBV27 with TRBJ2-5; 13 bases align to TRBD2. The CDR3 has 15 residues. V was clipped by 5 bases and J by 4 bases; unmatched bases: 4. Germline assignment: CDR1 MNHEY and CDR2 SMNVEV (reference sequence). DNA of the CDR3: TGTGCCAGCAGTACTAGCGGGGGGGCCGGAGAGACCCAGTACTTC. It encodes CASSTSGGAGETQYF.

V and J are TRBV7-8 and TRBJ1-2; TRBD1 matches at 7 bases. The J segment lost 2 bases and the V segment lost 5 bases, leaving 5 bases of the junction unmatched. From germline, CDR1 is SGHVS and CDR2 FQNEAQ. The CDR3 has 14 residues. The CDR3 nucleotides are TGTGCCAGCAGCCCACTGACAGGGAACTATGGCTACACCTTC. Translating it yields CASSPLTGNYGYTF.

The chain uses TRBV2 and TRBJ2-5, with TRBD2 matching 11 bases. The CDR3 totals 16 residues. With V trimmed by 10 bases and J by 0 bases, 10 bases remained unmatched. CDR1 is SNHLY and CDR2 is FYNNEI in the germline V gene. CDR3 coding DNA: TGTGCCACCTTCCCGGGACTAGCGGTGTACCAAGAGACCCAGTACTTC. Translation: CATFPGLAVYQETQYF. Based on the CDR3 plus reference TRBV2 and TRBJ2-5, the full variable domain is EPEVTQTPSHQVTQMGQEVILRCVPISNHLYFYWYRQILGQKVEFLVSFYNNEISEKSEIFDDQFSVERPDGSNFTLKIRSTKLEDSAMYFCATFPGLAVYQETQYFGPGTRLLVL.

This sequence joins TRBV28 and TRBJ1-4; 9 positions agree with TRBD1. CDR3 length: 13 amino acids. Germline assignment: CDR1 MDHEN and CDR2 SYDVKM. The ends lost 5 bases at V and 11 bases at J; junction bases unmatched: 6. The CDR3 nucleotides read TGTGCCAGCAGTCCATGGACAGGGGAGAAACTGTTTTTT. This gives the protein CASSPWTGEKLFF.

The chain combines TRBV7-9 with TRBJ2-1; a weak D match, TRBD2 (6 bases). In germline, CDR1 is SEHNR, CDR2 FQNEAQ (reference sequence). This CDR3 has 14 amino acids. Trimming took off 5 bases at V and 3 bases at J, with 11 bases between the two ends. The CDR3 spells CASSLERVYNEQFF. CDR3 nucleotide sequence: TGTGCCAGCAGCCTTGAGCGGGTCTACAATGAGCAGTTCTTC.

CDR3 sequence: CASSLYGSYDEQYF. DNA of the CDR3: TGTGCCAGCAGCTTATACGGGAGTTACGACGAGCAGTACTTC. V gene TRBV7-2 combines with J gene TRBJ2-7; D is perhaps TRBD2 (6 bases). This CDR3 has 14 amino acids. Trimming stripped 2 bases from V and 5 bases from J, with 13 bases between. Germline V gene data show CDR1 as SGHTA and CDR2 as FQGNSA.

Regarding this clone: This same CDR3 is encoded by further DNA sequences in the sample. The rearrangement links TRBV28 to TRBJ1-5; tentatively, D is TRBD1 (5 bases). Germline assignment: CDR1 MDHEN and CDR2 SYDVKM. V shed 3 bases and J shed 3 bases, with 9 bases lying between them. The CDR3 consists of 14 residues. The CDR3 DNA is TGTGCCAGCAGTTTTAGGGGCCTCAATCAGCCCCAGCATTTT. Translation gives CASSFRGLNQPQHF.

The CDR3 spells CASSPPFRTGELFF. DNA for the CDR3: TGTGCCAGCTCACCACCCTTTCGGACCGGGGAGCTGTTTTTT. This chain connects TRBV18 to TRBJ2-2; D call uncertain. The ends were cut back, 0 bases at V and 5 bases at J, with 7 bases in the middle. CDR1 KGHSH and CDR2 LQKENI come from the germline V gene. The CDR3 sequence is 14 residues long.

This sequence joins TRBV5-1 and TRBJ2-3, with 13 bases fitting TRBD2. The CDR3 totals 18 residues. V gave up 1 base and J gave up 0 bases; unmatched junction bases: 5. The germline CDR1 and CDR2 sequences are SGHRS and YFSETQ. The CDR3 DNA sequence: TGCGCCAGCAGCTTGCAACTAGCGGGGGGGCCTAGCACAGATACGCAGTATTTT. Translating gives CASSLQLAGGPSTDTQYF.

On this clone itself: At one end the junction does not follow the germline gene, possibly because of a read error. This chain connects TRBV7-7 to TRBJ2-5; D assignment may be TRBD1 or TRBD2 (5 bases each). Germline values: CDR1 SSHAT, CDR2 FNYEAQ (reference sequence). CDR3 length: 13 amino acids. The CDR3, as DNA: TGTGCTAGCAGTTGGGACGTCCAAAAGACCCAGTACTTC. This codes for CASSWDVQKTQYF.

The rearrangement links TRBV4-3 to TRBJ2-7; TRBD2 is a possible D gene (5 bases). Germline CDR1 and CDR2: LGHNA and YSLEER. CDR3 size: 15 residues. Trimming stripped 0 bases from V and 2 bases from J, with 11 bases between. Written as DNA, the CDR3 is TGCGCCAGCAGCCAAGAGCGGGCCACAACCTACGAGCAGTACTTC. Its protein product is CASSQERATTYEQYF.

The chain joins TRBV28 to TRBJ2-6; D ambiguous. The germline CDR1 and CDR2 sequences are MDHEN and SYDVKM. V shed 5 bases and J shed 2 bases, with 7 bases lying between them. The CDR3 runs 14 residues. Here the CDR3 reads CASSTKTGANVLTF. The CDR3 DNA follows: TGTGCCAGCAGTACCAAGACTGGGGCCAACGTCCTGACTTTC.

V gene TRBV7-6 combines with J gene TRBJ2-7; tentative D call: TRBD2 (6 bases). CDR3 length: 15 residues. V lost 2 bases and J lost 6, with 17 bases in between. Germline loops: CDR1 SGHVS, CDR2 FNYEAQ. The CDR3 bases are TGTGCCAGCAGCTTAAACCGGGACTCCGTTACCGAGCAGTACTTC. Its protein product is CASSLNRDSVTEQYF.